One sample yielded the 25 T cell receptor beta chains listed below, sequenced in a study of blood T cell repertoires in COVID-19. TCRdb keeps only in-frame clones here, not all; method: immunoSEQ multiplex PCR. This table holds a few hundred thousand clones, approximately 92% found once. Sequenced: PBMCs or T cells enriched from blood (not recorded which). The receptors were gathered from a woman under 30 in a cohort exposed to, infected with or recovered from COVID-19 (not recorded which).

The J gene is TRBJ2-3, the V gene TRBV11-3, with D possibly TRBD2 on 6 matching bases. Trimming removed 6 bases at V and 6 bases at J, with 16 bases between. The germline V gene encodes CDR1 SGHNT and CDR2 YENEEA. The CDR3 runs 14 residues. CDR3 sequence reads: CASSLTGLQDTQYF. In nucleotides, the CDR3 is TGTGCCAGCAGTCTGACGGGACTTCAGGATACGCAGTATTTT.

This chain links TRBV18 with TRBJ1-2, with D perhaps TRBD1 (6 bases). With 3 bases removed from V and 7 bases from J, the gap between germline ends came to 6 bases. Germline CDR1 KGHSH, CDR2 LQKENI. CDR3 length equals 11 residues. Here the CDR3 reads CASSPDSGYTF. For the CDR3, the DNA is TGTGCCAGCTCACCGGACAGTGGCTACACCTTC.

The CDR3 nucleotides read TGTGCCAGCAGCTTAGAACAGTATAATTCACCCCTCCACTTT. It is translated as CASSLEQYNSPLHF. The V gene is TRBV7-2, the J gene TRBJ1-6; D is uncertain. The V and J ends lost 1 base and 4 bases respectively, with 5 bases between them. This CDR3 is built from 14 residues. CDR1 and CDR2 from the germline V gene are SGHTA and FQGNSA.

The chain recombines TRBV2 with TRBJ1-5; no clear D. Germline CDR1 SNHLY, CDR2 FYNNEI. The CDR3 runs 17 residues. Trimming removed 3 bases from V and 0 bases from J, with 15 bases in between. As DNA, the CDR3 is TGTGCCAGCAGTGATAGCGCAGGCGAGAATAGCAATCAGCCCCAGCATTTT. It yields the protein CASSDSAGENSNQPQHF. Together with reference TRBV2 and TRBJ1-5, the CDR3 gives the full variable domain: EPEVTQTPSHQVTQMGQEVILRCVPISNHLYFYWYRQILGQKVEFLVSFYNNEISEKSEIFDDQFSVERPDGSNFTLKIRSTKLEDSAMYFCASSDSAGENSNQPQHFGDGTRLSIL.

This sequence joins TRBV7-9 and TRBJ2-1, with TRBD1 matching 9 bases. The ends lost 5 bases at V and 7 bases at J; junction bases unmatched: 12. Germline V CDR1 and CDR2: SEHNR, FQNEAQ (reference sequence). This CDR3 spans 16 amino acids. The CDR3 loop reads CASSATPRTGENEQFF. The DNA for the CDR3 is TGTGCCAGCAGCGCGACTCCTAGGACAGGGGAAAATGAGCAGTTCTTC.

This rearrangement joins TRBV3-1 (or the pseudogene TRBV3-2) to TRBJ1-4, with 8 bases fitting TRBD1. This CDR3 region has 16 residues. With V trimmed by 2 bases and J by 3 bases, 5 bases remained unmatched. Germline values: CDR1 LGHDT, CDR2 YNNKEL (reference sequence). CDR3 coding DNA: TGTGCCAGCAGCCAACCCCCGGGACAGGCTAATGAAAAACTGTTTTTT. This encodes CASSQPPGQANEKLFF.

Note on this clone: This could be a read error, since a much larger clone is one nucleotide away. This sample includes further DNA sequences coding for the same CDR3. The chain employs TRBV27 and TRBJ2-7, with 7 bases lining up with TRBD1. Germline-derived CDR1 and CDR2 are MNHEY and SMNVEV (reference sequence). Germline trimming cut 5 bases from V and 0 bases from J; bases unmatched to any gene: 4. This CDR3 has 14 residues. The CDR3 sequence is CASSGQASSYEQYF. DNA of the CDR3: TGTGCCAGCAGTGGACAGGCCAGCTCCTACGAGCAGTACTTC.

This clone was seen a single time. V usage is TRBV7-9 and J usage is TRBJ1-2; D gene unclear. Trimming shortened V by 2 bases and J by 4 bases, and 14 bases separated the two germline ends. Germline loops: CDR1 SEHNR, CDR2 FQNEAQ (reference sequence). The CDR3 length is 15 residues. CDR3 coding DNA: TGTGCCAGCAGCTTAATTTTGAGTCTTGCCTATGGCTACACCTTC. Translating gives CASSLILSLAYGYTF. The full variable domain, its missing parts supplied by reference TRBV7-9 and TRBJ1-2, is DTGVSQNPRHKITKRGQNVTFRCDPISEHNRLYWYRQTLGQGPEFLTYFQNEAQLEKSRLLSDRFSAERPKGSFSTLEIQRTEQGDSAMYLCASSLILSLAYGYTFGSGTRLTVV.

This clone came up once. The chain employs TRBV5-4 and TRBJ1-6, with D hard to call. V was trimmed by 0 bases and J by 8 bases, leaving 9 bases between them. Germline loops: CDR1 SGHNT, CDR2 YYREEE (reference sequence). The length of the CDR3 is 14 residues. Written as DNA, the CDR3 is TGTGCCAGCAGCTTGGTAGGGAGAGATTCACCCCTCCACTTT. Its protein product is CASSLVGRDSPLHF.

This clone was observed a single time. The chain recombines TRBV19 with TRBJ2-7; the match to TRBD2 covers 10 bases. This CDR3 comprises 15 residues. The germline V gene encodes CDR1 LNHDA and CDR2 SQIVND (reference sequence). V shed 4 bases and J 5 bases; nucleotides not matched to a gene: 8. The CDR3 spells CASSTLSGRGHEQYF. In DNA, the CDR3 is TGTGCCAGTAGTACCCTAAGCGGGAGGGGCCACGAGCAGTACTTC.

The rearrangement joins TRBV7-9 to TRBJ1-1; maybe TRBD1 (6 bases). Germline V gene data show CDR1 as SEHNR and CDR2 as FQNEAQ (reference sequence). This CDR3 has 13 amino acids. Deletions cut 0 bases from V and 8 bases from J, with 10 bases between. For the CDR3, the DNA is TGTGCCAGCAGCTTAGCGTTCGGGACAGAAGCTTTCTTT. Protein: CASSLAFGTEAFF.

The V call is TRBV19, the J call TRBJ2-3; D is possibly TRBD2 (6 bases). Germline values: CDR1 LNHDA, CDR2 SQIVND (reference sequence). The CDR3 runs 15 residues. V was clipped by 10 bases and J by 2 bases, with 19 bases between them. As DNA, the CDR3 is TGTGCCACAGGTCCCGGGACTGCTCTCACAGATACGCAGTATTTT. Translated: CATGPGTALTDTQYF.

A remark on this clone: Other DNA variants within this sample encode the same CDR3. The chain has TRBV28 and TRBJ1-5, with 9 bases aligning to TRBD1. The CDR3 runs 16 residues. Germline V lookup: CDR1 MDHEN, CDR2 SYDVKM. V trimming: 1 base; J trimming: 4 bases; junction bases outside the gene matches: 5. Here the CDR3 reads CASSLSGQGRNQPQHF. The CDR3 bases are TGTGCCAGCAGTTTATCCGGACAGGGGCGAAATCAGCCCCAGCATTTT.

J is TRBJ2-1 and V is TRBV7-9; 10 bases are a match to TRBD1. This CDR3 region has 15 residues. The germline CDR1 and CDR2 sequences are SEHNR and FQNEAQ (reference sequence). V trimming: 5 bases; J trimming: 6 bases; junction bases outside the gene matches: 7. CDR3: CASSKRTGGINEQFF. CDR3 sequence (DNA): TGTGCCAGCAGCAAAAGGACAGGGGGGATCAATGAGCAGTTCTTC. Full variable domain (rest looked up from reference TRBV7-9 and TRBJ2-1): DTGVSQNPRHKITKRGQNVTFRCDPISEHNRLYWYRQTLGQGPEFLTYFQNEAQLEKSRLLSDRFSAERPKGSFSTLEIQRTEQGDSAMYLCASSKRTGGINEQFFGPGTRLTVL.

This chain joins TRBV11-2 and TRBJ1-5, with 7 bases fitting TRBD1. This CDR3 region has 14 residues. Germline V lookup: CDR1 SGHAT, CDR2 FQNNGV. V dropped 5 bases and J dropped 3; count of bases not matched to a gene: 4. In nucleotides, the CDR3 is TGTGCCAGCAGCATAACAGGGGCCAATCAGCCCCAGCATTTT. This gives the protein CASSITGANQPQHF.

This chain joins TRBV5-1 and TRBJ2-7, with D maybe TRBD2 (5 bases). The CDR3 is 13 amino acids. V lost 7 bases and J lost 5, with 16 bases in between. The germline V gene encodes CDR1 SGHRS and CDR2 YFSETQ. In DNA form, the CDR3 reads TGCGCCAGCTCGGTTTCGGGGTGGGACGAGCAGTACTTC. Translating gives CASSVSGWDEQYF.

The gene calls are TRBV2 and TRBJ1-4, with D possibly TRBD1 on 6 matching bases. Per germline, CDR1 SNHLY and CDR2 FYNNEI. The V and J ends lost 6 bases and 8 bases respectively, with 16 bases between them. CDR3 length equals 14 residues. CDR3 residues: CASSLQGRVEKLFF. The DNA of the CDR3 is TGTGCCAGCAGCCTCCAGGGGAGGGTCGAAAAACTGTTTTTT.

CDR3 sequence reads: CASSSPGQGAEQFF. CDR3 nucleotide sequence: TGTGCCAGCAGTAGCCCGGGACAGGGCGCTGAGCAGTTCTTC. The chain joins TRBV6-5 to TRBJ2-1; 9 bases fit TRBD1. CDR3 length: 14 amino acids. CDR1 MNHEY and CDR2 SVGAGI come from the germline V gene. J gave up 9 bases and V 5 bases, and 8 bases lay outside the gene matches.

This clone was seen more than once but under ten times. The CDR3 bases are TGTGCCTGGAGTGTCCGCGGAGGGGATACGCAGTATTTT. Translating gives CAWSVRGGDTQYF. The rearrangement uses TRBV30 and TRBJ2-3, with D tentatively TRBD2 (6 bases). V was shortened by 0 bases and J by 6 bases, with 10 bases between the two germline ends. The CDR3 has 13 amino acids. CDR1 is GTSNPN, CDR2 SVGIG, per germline (reference sequence).

This chain uses TRBV5-4 with TRBJ2-1; no clear D gene. Per the germline V gene, CDR1 is SGHNT and CDR2 is YYREEE (reference sequence). The CDR3 consists of 13 residues. Between the trimmed V and J ends, which lost 6 bases and 7 bases, there was a span of 14 bases. CDR3: CASTSPPRNEQFF. The CDR3 DNA reads as TGTGCCAGCACCTCCCCCCCGAGAAATGAGCAGTTCTTC.

This chain links TRBV14 with TRBJ1-4, with D uncertain. This CDR3 is 16 amino acids long. Trimming removed 0 bases from V and 0 bases from J, with 8 bases in between. Germline lookup yields CDR1 SGHDN and CDR2 FVKESK. CDR3 DNA sequence: TGTGCCAGCAGCCAAGATTTGAGGCCAACTAATGAAAAACTGTTTTTT. Amino acids: CASSQDLRPTNEKLFF.

The chain joins TRBV4-2 to TRBJ1-6; D gene uncertain. Germline V gene lookup returns CDR1 LGHNA and CDR2 YNFKEQ. V was pared by 1 base and J by 0 bases, with 7 bases between. The CDR3 sequence is 16 residues long. CDR3 coding DNA: TGTGCCAGCAGCCAAGCACGGAGCTCCTATAATTCACCCCTCCACTTT. It translates to CASSQARSSYNSPLHF.

V and J are TRBV5-1 and TRBJ1-3, with D unresolved. The germline V gene has CDR1 SGHRS and CDR2 YFSETQ. The germline V and J ends were trimmed by 5 bases and 2 bases, with 11 bases remaining between them. The CDR3 covers 14 residues. The chain's CDR3 is CASSPSGAGNTIYF. The CDR3 nucleotides are TGCGCCAGCAGTCCGTCCGGGGCTGGAAACACCATATATTTT.

This clone was picked up many times. The CDR3 sequence: CASSLRQGMGTEAFF. CDR3 nucleotide sequence: TGTGCCAGCAGCTTGCGCCAGGGTATGGGCACTGAAGCTTTCTTT. The genes are TRBV5-4 and TRBJ1-1; maybe TRBD1 (5 bases). The CDR3 runs 15 residues. Trimming took off 1 base at V and 4 bases at J, with 14 bases between the two ends. Per germline, CDR1 SGHNT and CDR2 YYREEE (reference sequence).

The gene calls are TRBV7-9 and TRBJ1-2, with a tentative D call TRBD1 (6 bases). The CDR3 is 13 residues long. Per the germline V gene, CDR1 is SEHNR and CDR2 is FQNEAQ (reference sequence). Between the trimmed V and J ends, which lost 3 bases and 5 bases, there was a span of 10 bases. In DNA, the CDR3 is TGTGCCAGCAGCTTGGGACACGGTTATGGCTACACCTTC. Its translation is CASSLGHGYGYTF.